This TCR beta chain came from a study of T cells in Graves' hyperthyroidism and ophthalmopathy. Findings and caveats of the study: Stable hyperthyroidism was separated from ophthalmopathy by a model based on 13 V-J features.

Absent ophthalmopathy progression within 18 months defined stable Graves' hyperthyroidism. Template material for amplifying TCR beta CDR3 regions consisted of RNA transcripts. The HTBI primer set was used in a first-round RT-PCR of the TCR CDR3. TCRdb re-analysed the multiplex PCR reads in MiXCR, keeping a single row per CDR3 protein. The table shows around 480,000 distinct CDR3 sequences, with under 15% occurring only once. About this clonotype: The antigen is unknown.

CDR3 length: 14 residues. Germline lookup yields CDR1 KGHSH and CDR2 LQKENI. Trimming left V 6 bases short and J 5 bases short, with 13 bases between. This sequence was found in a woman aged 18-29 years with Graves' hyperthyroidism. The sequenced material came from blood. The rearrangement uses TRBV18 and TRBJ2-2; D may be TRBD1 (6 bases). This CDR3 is CASSRQTGTGELFF. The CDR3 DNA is TGTGCCAGCTCTCGACAAACAGGGACCGGGGAGCTGTTTTTT.